This T cell receptor (beta chain) was observed in a study of blood T cell repertoires in COVID-19. Overall study: Nucleic acid was either cDNA or gDNA, and it came from T cells, B-cell-depleted T cells, or PBMCs.

Per germline, CDR1 GTSNPN and CDR2 SVGIG (reference sequence). V lost 5 bases and J lost 8, with 16 bases in between. There are 13 residues in the CDR3. Original processing notes: From reference gene primer amplification, estimates of nucleated cell counts were derived. This table comes from immunoSEQ multiplex PCR, and its TCRdb copy is limited to in-frame clones, with some not included. V, J and clone size reflect that table, while D and trimming were determined from the DNA. The sample contains 150,000 or so clones, 85% to 95% of which appear only once. This receptor was obtained from a woman in her forties or fifties with acute or convalescent COVID-19. The sample was peripheral blood. This sequence joins TRBV30 and TRBJ1-3, with a possible D match to TRBD1 (5 bases). Written as DNA, the CDR3 is TGTGCCTGGCACCACGTCCTACAGGACACCATATATTTT. This gives the protein CAWHHVLQDTIYF.